The 32 T cell receptor beta chains listed next were all sequenced from one sample in a study of shared clonotypes between healthy human individuals. Repertoires were generated with immunoSEQ multiplex PCR, while TCRdb's copy carries only in-frame clones and drops some. Of some 2,100,000 clones in the sample, roughly 95% were seen once. What was sequenced was naive CD4+ T cells sorted from blood. Subset given: CD45RA+ positively selected. The receptors come from a man aged 18 to 29 in good health.

Only one count was recorded for this clone. V usage is TRBV25-1 and J usage is TRBJ1-6, with TRBD1 as a possible D gene (5 bases). Germline loops: CDR1 MGHDK, CDR2 SYGVNS. There are 15 residues in the CDR3. Trimming took off 7 bases at V and 6 bases at J, with 16 bases between the two ends. Here the CDR3 DNA reads TGTGCCAGCAACCGGGATGACAGCCGTAATTCACCCCTCCACTTT. This sequence encodes CASNRDDSRNSPLHF.

This chain links TRBV7-8 with TRBJ2-1; unclear D gene. Deletions cut 0 bases from V and 5 bases from J, with 8 bases between. Germline V gives CDR1 SGHVS, CDR2 FQNEAQ. The CDR3 loop spans 14 amino acids. The CDR3 sequence: CASSLAGKDNEQFF. The CDR3 region has the DNA TGTGCCAGCAGCTTAGCGGGAAAGGACAATGAGCAGTTCTTC.

The V call is TRBV15, the J call TRBJ1-1, with a possible D match to TRBD1 (6 bases). V was shortened by 3 bases and J by 0 bases, with 14 bases between the two germline ends. The V gene's germline CDR1 is LNHNV and CDR2 YYDKDF (reference sequence). This CDR3 has 16 residues. The CDR3 here is CATSRGDNSMNTEAFF. For the CDR3, the DNA is TGTGCCACCAGCAGGGGGGACAACTCCATGAACACTGAAGCTTTCTTT.

This chain connects TRBV4-1 to TRBJ2-7; 11 nucleotides align to TRBD1. CDR1 and CDR2 from the germline V gene are MGHRA and YSYEKL. V lost 3 bases, J lost 6 bases, and 7 bases stayed unmatched. The CDR3 is made up of 15 amino acids. Written as DNA, the CDR3 is TGCGCCAGCAGCCATCCGGGACAGGGGGTAGTCGAGCAGTACTTC. Protein: CASSHPGQGVVEQYF.

The V and J genes are TRBV30 and TRBJ2-7, with 9 bases lining up with TRBD2. CDR1 and CDR2 (germline): GTSNPN, SVGIG (reference sequence). This CDR3 is built from 13 residues. V lost 5 bases to trimming and J lost 3 bases; unmatched junction nucleotides: 5. As DNA, the CDR3 is TGTGCCTGGCAGGCTAGCGGGGTCTACGAGCAGTACTTC. Translation gives CAWQASGVYEQYF.

The chain uses TRBV7-6 and TRBJ2-2; unclear D gene. This CDR3 is built from 16 residues. Deletions cut 5 bases from V and 4 bases from J, with 17 bases between. Germline V lookup: CDR1 SGHVS, CDR2 FNYEAQ. This CDR3 is CASSPRGAIPTGELFF. The CDR3 DNA reads as TGTGCCAGCAGCCCACGTGGCGCGATACCCACCGGGGAGCTGTTTTTT.

The genes are TRBV11-2 and TRBJ2-5; 7 bases fit TRBD2. V was pared by 0 bases and J by 6 bases, with 13 bases of the junction left unmatched. Germline CDR1 SGHAT, CDR2 FQNNGV. CDR3 length: 17 residues. Here the CDR3 DNA reads TGTGCCAGCAGCTTAGAAGAAGGCGGGGGACCCGGGAAGACCCAGTACTTC. Protein sequence: CASSLEEGGGPGKTQYF.

The chain joins TRBV7-6 to TRBJ1-1; 7 bases map to TRBD1. V shed 1 base, J shed 11 bases, and the junction held 10 bases outside the gene matches. CDR1 is SGHVS and CDR2 is FNYEAQ in the germline V gene. The length of the CDR3 is 14 residues. CDR3 residues: CASSLGARDRVAFF. CDR3 sequence (DNA): TGTGCCAGCAGCTTAGGAGCTCGAGACAGGGTTGCTTTCTTT.

This sequence joins TRBV6-1 and TRBJ1-6, with a possible D match to TRBD1 (6 bases). Germline V gene sequence: CDR1 MNHNS, CDR2 SASEGT. The CDR3 extends over 15 amino acids. V dropped 6 bases and J dropped 7 bases, with 16 bases sitting between them. CDR3: CASSGYRASNSPLHF. The CDR3 DNA reads as TGTGCCAGCAGCGGCTACAGGGCGTCGAATTCACCCCTCCACTTT.

The V call is TRBV7-2, the J call TRBJ1-2, with TRBD1 as a possible D gene (5 bases). In germline, CDR1 is SGHTA, CDR2 FQGNSA. The CDR3 has 14 residues. Between the trimmed V and J ends, which lost 3 bases and 6 bases, there was a span of 14 bases. Here the CDR3 DNA reads TGTGCCAGCAGCTTTGCAGGGAATTGGAATGGCTACACCTTC. Translated: CASSFAGNWNGYTF.

A remark on this clone: This sample includes further DNA sequences coding for the same CDR3. V is TRBV7-2 and J is TRBJ1-6; 8 bases are shared with TRBD1. The CDR3 runs 15 residues. V was clipped by 1 base and J by 5 bases; unmatched bases: 1. From germline, CDR1 is SGHTA and CDR2 FQGNSA. The CDR3 spells CASSLDRGNNSPLHF. In DNA form, the CDR3 reads TGTGCCAGCAGCTTAGACAGGGGGAATAATTCACCCCTCCACTTT.

Concerning this clone: The sample contains more than one DNA sequence encoding this CDR3. The chain uses TRBV6-1 and TRBJ1-3; D is ambiguous. CDR1 is MNHNS and CDR2 is SASEGT in the germline V gene. V was shortened by 2 bases and J by 4 bases, with 9 bases between the two germline ends. The CDR3 covers 14 residues. The CDR3 loop is CASSERGSGNTIYF. The CDR3 DNA is TGTGCCAGCAGTGAACGAGGGTCGGGAAACACCATATATTTT.

Details on this clone: At the DNA level, this CDR3 is encoded by other sequences in the same sample as well. This chain links TRBV9 with TRBJ2-1, with D possibly being TRBD1 (5 bases). Germline V gene lookup returns CDR1 SGDLS and CDR2 YYNGEE. The CDR3 extends over 14 amino acids. The V end lost 0 bases, the J end lost 2 bases, and 6 bases lay between the germline ends. The CDR3: CASSVAGTYNEQFF. DNA of the CDR3: TGTGCCAGCAGCGTAGCAGGGACCTACAATGAGCAGTTCTTC.

This clone was seen only a few times. The same CDR3 can be traced to other DNA sequences in this sample. The chain uses TRBV5-1 and TRBJ1-6, with unresolved D. In germline, CDR1 is SGHRS, CDR2 YFSETQ. The CDR3 contains 15 residues. Trimming removed 0 bases from V and 7 bases from J, with 11 bases in between. The CDR3 DNA is TGCGCCAGCAGCTTGGGGTCAGGTGGCAATTCACCCCTCCACTTT. Protein product: CASSLGSGGNSPLHF.

V gene TRBV30 combines with J gene TRBJ1-3, with D unclear. Trimming cost V 7 bases and J 7 bases, with 11 bases left between them. There are 11 residues in the CDR3. Germline V lookup: CDR1 GTSNPN, CDR2 SVGIG (reference sequence). Written as DNA, the CDR3 is TGTGCCTACAACAAAGATAACACCATATATTTT. It codes for CAYNKDNTIYF.

The chain is built from TRBV27 and TRBJ2-3; no clear D gene. The CDR3 runs to 15 residues. Germline V lookup: CDR1 MNHEY, CDR2 SMNVEV (reference sequence). With 2 bases removed from V and 2 bases from J, the gap between germline ends came to 11 bases. The CDR3 DNA reads as TGTGCCAGCAGTTTAGTGGGAACTATCACAGATACGCAGTATTTT. Its translation: CASSLVGTITDTQYF.

A word on this clone: Other DNA sequences within the sample encode an identical CDR3. The rearrangement uses TRBV30 and TRBJ2-3; 7 positions agree with TRBD2. V gave up 3 bases and J gave up 0 bases; unmatched junction bases: 0. Per the germline V gene, CDR1 is GTSNPN and CDR2 is SVGIG (reference sequence). The CDR3 totals 13 residues. CDR3 in amino acids: CAWRTSSTDTQYF. The CDR3 nucleotides read TGTGCCTGGAGGACTAGCAGCACAGATACGCAGTATTTT. The full variable domain, in which reference TRBV30 and TRBJ2-3 provide the parts outside the CDR3, is SQTIHQWPATLVQPVGSPLSLECTVEGTSNPNLYWYRQAAGRGLQLLFYSVGIGQISSEVPQNLSASRPQDRQFILSSKKLLLSDSGFYLCAWRTSSTDTQYFGPGTRLTVL.

The chain is built from TRBV6-5 and TRBJ1-3; D ambiguous. V was trimmed by 2 bases and J by 0 bases, leaving 5 bases between them. This CDR3 has 14 amino acids. CDR1 MNHEY and CDR2 SVGAGI come from the germline V gene. CDR3 loop: CASSYESSGNTIYF. CDR3 bases: TGTGCCAGCAGTTACGAGAGCTCTGGAAACACCATATATTTT.

The genes are TRBV4-2 and TRBJ2-2; unclear D gene. V was trimmed by 0 bases and J by 4 bases, leaving 12 bases between them. CDR1 and CDR2 from the germline V gene are LGHNA and YNFKEQ. The CDR3 contains 16 residues. The CDR3, as DNA: TGTGCCAGCAGCCAAGATGCAGCGCCGGGCACCGGGGAGCTGTTTTTT. Residues: CASSQDAAPGTGELFF.

To note about this clone: Other DNA sequences in this specimen translate into the identical CDR3. V is TRBV6-5 and J is TRBJ2-7, with 10 bases fitting TRBD1. This CDR3 is built from 15 residues. Germline V gene lookup returns CDR1 MNHEY and CDR2 SVGAGI. V shed 2 bases and J 4 bases; nucleotides not matched to a gene: 5. The CDR3, as DNA: TGTGCCAGCAGTTACCGGGACAGGGGTAGATACGAGCAGTACTTC. It codes for CASSYRDRGRYEQYF.

For the CDR3, the DNA is TGTGCCAGCAGTGAAGGGGGGACAGGGTGGAGAGAGCAGTACTTC. Protein sequence: CASSEGGTGWREQYF. The rearrangement joins TRBV6-1 to TRBJ2-7; the match to TRBD1 covers 9 bases. CDR3 length: 15 residues. Germline lookup yields CDR1 MNHNS and CDR2 SASEGT. V gave up 1 base and J gave up 7 bases; unmatched junction bases: 8.

A word on this clone: Other DNA sequences of this sample code for an identical CDR3. The rearrangement joins TRBV5-1 to TRBJ2-3; weak D call: TRBD2 (7 bases). The CDR3 sequence is 13 residues long. Germline V gene lookup returns CDR1 SGHRS and CDR2 YFSETQ. V lost 3 bases and J lost 5, with 10 bases in between. The CDR3 region is CASSSGGLDTQYF. The CDR3 coding sequence is TGCGCCAGCAGCTCCGGGGGGCTAGATACGCAGTATTTT.

The chain has TRBV7-9 and TRBJ2-3; no firm D call. The CDR3 consists of 11 residues. CDR1 is SEHNR, CDR2 FQNEAQ, per germline (reference sequence). The V gene lost 5 bases and the J gene lost 8 bases, with 8 bases spanning the gap. CDR3 in amino acids: CASSRPATQYF. The CDR3 nucleotides read TGTGCCAGCAGCAGGCCGGCTACGCAGTATTTT.

This clone came up once. The chain combines TRBV6-6 with TRBJ2-7, with D unresolved. The germline CDR1 and CDR2 sequences are MNHNY and SVGAGI (reference sequence). CDR3 length equals 12 residues. Trimming took 6 bases from V and 3 from J, leaving 9 bases between them. CDR3 sequence (DNA): TGTGCCAGCAGCCTGGCCCTCTACGAGCAGTACTTC. The encoded protein is CASSLALYEQYF.

About this clone: The same CDR3 is also encoded by other DNA sequences in this sample. The chain employs TRBV19 and TRBJ1-5; 9 bases match TRBD1. This CDR3 has 15 residues. CDR1 and CDR2 from the germline V gene are LNHDA and SQIVND (reference sequence). V dropped 6 bases and J dropped 4; count of bases not matched to a gene: 7. The DNA of the CDR3 is TGTGCCAGTAGCGGACAGGGGTTAGGGAATCAGCCCCAGCATTTT. Protein: CASSGQGLGNQPQHF.

CDR3 nucleotides: TGTGCCAGCAGCCTGGGCGGGGAAGATTATGGCTACACCTTC. Its translation is CASSLGGEDYGYTF. This chain joins TRBV13 and TRBJ1-2; D uncertain. In germline, CDR1 is PRHDT, CDR2 FYEKMQ (reference sequence). The CDR3 runs to 14 residues. Between the trimmed V and J ends, which lost 5 bases and 5 bases, there was a span of 15 bases.

The rearrangement uses TRBV2 and TRBJ1-4; a weak D match, TRBD1 (5 bases). Trimming left V 6 bases short and J 5 bases short, with 19 bases between. The CDR3 runs 16 residues. Germline loops: CDR1 SNHLY, CDR2 FYNNEI. Here the CDR3 reads CASSPGGKLKNEKLFF. As DNA, the CDR3 is TGTGCCAGCAGCCCGGGGGGGAAACTCAAGAATGAAAAACTGTTTTTT.

The chain is built from TRBV10-3 and TRBJ1-1; weak D call: TRBD1 (5 bases). Trimming removed 6 bases at V and 1 base at J, with 9 bases between. Germline V CDR1 and CDR2: ENHRY, SYGVKD. This CDR3 is 13 amino acids long. Here the CDR3 reads CAISLDRNTEAFF. CDR3 nucleotide sequence: TGTGCCATCAGCTTAGACAGGAACACTGAAGCTTTCTTT.

The rearrangement uses TRBV19 and TRBJ2-1, with TRBD2 identical over 10 bases. The CDR3 is 15 amino acids. V was pared by 0 bases and J by 7 bases, with 3 bases of the junction left unmatched. Germline V gene sequence: CDR1 LNHDA, CDR2 SQIVND (reference sequence). The CDR3, as DNA: TGTGCCAGTAGTATAGAGGGACTAGCGCGGAATGAGCAGTTCTTC. Translation gives CASSIEGLARNEQFF.

Regarding this clone: Other DNA sequences within the sample encode an identical CDR3. The J gene is TRBJ2-3, the V gene TRBV5-4; 14 bases line up with TRBD2. The junction had 6 bases not matched to a gene; V was cut back by 4 bases and J by 2 bases. The CDR3 covers 17 residues. Looked up from germline, CDR1 is SGHNT and CDR2 is YYREEE (reference sequence). DNA of the CDR3: TGTGCCAGCAGCCCAGGACTAGCGGGGGGTTACACAGATACGCAGTATTTT. It is translated as CASSPGLAGGYTDTQYF.

The V and J genes are TRBV25-1 and TRBJ1-5, with TRBD1 as a possible D gene (5 bases). The V end was cut by 2 bases, the J end by 5 bases, with 10 bases between. CDR1 MGHDK and CDR2 SYGVNS come from the germline V gene. This CDR3 region has 14 residues. Here the CDR3 reads CASSEQGGDQPQHF. CDR3 coding DNA: TGTGCCAGCAGTGAACAGGGTGGAGATCAGCCCCAGCATTTT.

CDR3 loop: CASSYSQQPQHF. The CDR3 region has the DNA TGTGCCAGCAGTTACTCCCAACAGCCCCAGCATTTT. The chain joins TRBV6-5 to TRBJ1-5; D remains ambiguous. V shed 0 bases and J shed 7 bases, with 4 bases lying between them. Germline CDR1 and CDR2: MNHEY and SVGAGI. The CDR3 totals 12 residues.